The present TCR beta chain was sequenced within a study of T-cell memory formation after mild COVID-19. TCRdb processed the 5' RACE reads anew with MiXCR; each CDR3 protein has one entry. The profile shows about 29,000 distinct CDR3 sequences, 9% to 15% of them singletons. This clonotype was observed many times. J lost 9 bases, V lost 7 bases, and 6 bases had no gene match. Looked up from germline, CDR1 is MNHEY and CDR2 is SMNVEV (reference sequence). The CDR3 contains 13 residues. The gene calls are TRBV27 and TRBJ1-6; TRBD1 aligns across 7 bases. Sequencing was done on a sample of PBMCs or a T cell subset sorted from them (not recorded which). The receptor comes from an adult woman who had mild COVID-19 (a few samples of this study predate the infection). Cell type and time point are not known. CDR3 DNA sequence: TGTGCCAGCAAGGGAGGGGGCGGTTCACCCCTCCACTTT. It translates to CASKGGGGSPLHF.